Sequencing of this T cell receptor (beta chain) was carried out in a study of blood T cell repertoires in COVID-19. The CDR3 spans 13 residues. With V trimmed by 3 bases and J by 9 bases, 7 bases remained unmatched. The germline V gene encodes CDR1 SGDLS and CDR2 YYNGEE. Two negative PCRs, clearance, or symptom resolution characterized the recovered Cohort 3 donors. The data were produced by immunoSEQ multiplex PCR, yet TCRdb's version contains in-frame clones alone and is incomplete. Found here are 150,000 to 200,000 clones, around 81% of them singletons; the top ten hold 5% to 6%. This TCR derives from a man in his forties who had recovered from COVID-19. This sequence joins TRBV9 and TRBJ1-2, with 8 bases aligning to TRBD1. Sequenced sample: PBMCs or T cells enriched from blood (not recorded which). The CDR3 spells CASSDGQGERYTF. The CDR3, as DNA: TGTGCCAGCAGCGATGGACAGGGAGAGCGCTACACCTTC.